These T cell receptor beta chains were read from a single sample in a study of cytomegalovirus exposure and HLA in healthy donors. Clones were read by immunoSEQ multiplex PCR, and TCRdb kept only the in-frame ones, dropping some. The data show some 190,000 clones, 75% to 90% seen once. Sequenced input: PBMCs. These receptors were taken from a girl aged 10-17 years in good health and CMV-seropositive. The CDR3 runs from the conserved cysteine through the conserved F or W. Each record gives: CDR3 DNA, CDR3 protein, D gene, clone size, V gene, J gene. D genes are given only for firm matches. Only part of the rows carry a size: once, few, many, or a class if the clone is expanded.

CDR3 DNA: TGTGCCAGCAGCTTGGAACTAGCGGGAGGCTACGAGCAGTACTTC; CDR3 protein: CASSLELAGGYEQYF; D gene: TRBD2; clone size: NA; V gene: TRBV5-6; J gene: TRBJ2-7
CDR3 DNA: TGTGCCAGCAGTCTTACAGGCGGCTCCTACAATGAGCAGTTCTTC; CDR3 protein: CASSLTGGSYNEQFF; D gene: NA; clone size: NA; V gene: TRBV9; J gene: TRBJ2-1
CDR3 DNA: TGCAGCGTTGGGCGTCTAGGACTCCAAGAGACCCAGTACTTC; CDR3 protein: CSVGRLGLQETQYF; D gene: NA; clone size: NA; V gene: TRBV29-1; J gene: TRBJ2-5
CDR3 DNA: TGTGCCTGGAGTGTACTAAGGGAGACCCAGTACTTC; CDR3 protein: CAWSVLRETQYF; D gene: NA; clone size: NA; V gene: TRBV30; J gene: TRBJ2-5
CDR3 DNA: TGTGCCAGCAGCGCGACAGGGTCTGAAGCTTTCTTT; CDR3 protein: CASSATGSEAFF; D gene: TRBD1; clone size: few; V gene: TRBV6-5; J gene: TRBJ1-1
CDR3 DNA: TGTGCCAGCAGTCCCAGACAGGGTAGGTCCTACGAGCAGTACTTC; CDR3 protein: CASSPRQGRSYEQYF; D gene: TRBD1; clone size: NA; V gene: TRBV6-6; J gene: TRBJ2-7
CDR3 DNA: TGTGCCAGCAGTGTTTACAGGACTAGTAGGGATACGCAGTATTTT; CDR3 protein: CASSVYRTSRDTQYF; D gene: TRBD2; clone size: NA; V gene: TRBV6-1; J gene: TRBJ2-3
CDR3 DNA: TGTGCCAGCAGCCTCATCCCGGTCTCGAGCAATCAGCCCCAGCATTTT; CDR3 protein: CASSLIPVSSNQPQHF; D gene: NA; clone size: NA; V gene: TRBV5-5; J gene: TRBJ1-5
CDR3 DNA: TGTGCCAGCATGGGCGGGAGGGGCTCCTACAATGAGCAGTTCTTC; CDR3 protein: CASMGGRGSYNEQFF; D gene: TRBD2; clone size: NA; V gene: TRBV2; J gene: TRBJ2-1
CDR3 DNA: TGTGCCAGCAGTTTAGTTCAGGGGGGATACTACGAGCAGTACTTC; CDR3 protein: CASSLVQGGYYEQYF; D gene: NA; clone size: once; V gene: TRBV27; J gene: TRBJ2-7
CDR3 DNA: TGTGCCAGCAGCTTAGGTGGGACAGGGGGCTGTCAGCCCCAGCATTTT; CDR3 protein: CASSLGGTGGCQPQHF; D gene: TRBD1; clone size: NA; V gene: TRBV11-3; J gene: TRBJ1-5
CDR3 DNA: TGCGCCAGCGGCAAACAGGGGACAGATACGCAGTATTTT; CDR3 protein: CASGKQGTDTQYF; D gene: TRBD1; clone size: NA; V gene: TRBV5-1; J gene: TRBJ2-3
CDR3 DNA: TGTGCCAGCAGCTTCGGATACGGGAGGGAAAAACTGTTTTTT; CDR3 protein: CASSFGYGREKLFF; D gene: NA; clone size: few; V gene: TRBV11-2; J gene: TRBJ1-4
CDR3 DNA: TGTGCCAGCAAGCGTAACGTCGAAGCTTTCTTT; CDR3 protein: CASKRNVEAFF; D gene: NA; clone size: NA; V gene: TRBV25-1; J gene: TRBJ1-1
CDR3 DNA: TGTGCCAGCAGCGGGAGGAACACTGAAGCTTTCTTT; CDR3 protein: CASSGRNTEAFF; D gene: NA; clone size: NA; V gene: TRBV25-1; J gene: TRBJ1-1
CDR3 DNA: TGCGCCAGCAGCTTTAAGGACAGGGGGTCGGCGGTCGTCTACGAGCAGTACTTC; CDR3 protein: CASSFKDRGSAVVYEQYF; D gene: TRBD1; clone size: few; V gene: TRBV5-1; J gene: TRBJ2-7
CDR3 DNA: TGCGCCAGCAGCTTAGTCGGAGTTACGAACACCGGGGAGCTGTTTTTT; CDR3 protein: CASSLVGVTNTGELFF; D gene: NA; clone size: NA; V gene: TRBV5-1; J gene: TRBJ2-2
CDR3 DNA: TGTGCCAGCAGCTCGGGACTCGAGAGCTACGAGCAGTACTTC; CDR3 protein: CASSSGLESYEQYF; D gene: NA; clone size: NA; V gene: TRBV5-4; J gene: TRBJ2-7
CDR3 DNA: TGTGCCAGCAGTTTCCGACAGGGGGGATACGAGCAGTACTTC; CDR3 protein: CASSFRQGGYEQYF; D gene: TRBD1; clone size: NA; V gene: TRBV27; J gene: TRBJ2-7
CDR3 DNA: TGTGCCAGCAGCAAACCACCGGGACAGGTTTACTATGGCTACACCTTC; CDR3 protein: CASSKPPGQVYYGYTF; D gene: NA; clone size: NA; V gene: TRBV21-1; J gene: TRBJ1-2
CDR3 DNA: TGCGCCAGCAGCCAGAATAGCGGGAGAATCGACGAGCAGTACTTC; CDR3 protein: CASSQNSGRIDEQYF; D gene: TRBD2; clone size: NA; V gene: TRBV4-1; J gene: TRBJ2-7
CDR3 DNA: TGTGCCAGCAGATTATCGGGGGGGATCGAAAAACTGTTTTTT; CDR3 protein: CASRLSGGIEKLFF; D gene: NA; clone size: few; V gene: TRBV13; J gene: TRBJ1-4
CDR3 DNA: TGCGCCAGCAGCGGGGGGACTCTTAATTGGCCAGAGACCCAGTACTTC; CDR3 protein: CASSGGTLNWPETQYF; D gene: NA; clone size: NA; V gene: TRBV5-1; J gene: TRBJ2-5
CDR3 DNA: TGTGCCAGCAGTGAATGGGGGGGTACTGAAGCTTTCTTT; CDR3 protein: CASSEWGGTEAFF; D gene: NA; clone size: NA; V gene: TRBV25-1; J gene: TRBJ1-1
CDR3 DNA: TGTGCCAGCAAGGGGACAGGGACCTACGAGCAGTACTTC; CDR3 protein: CASKGTGTYEQYF; D gene: TRBD1; clone size: NA; V gene: TRBV6-6; J gene: TRBJ2-7
CDR3 DNA: TGCAGCGTTGAATTAGGAGGGTACCAAGAGACCCAGTACTTC; CDR3 protein: CSVELGGYQETQYF; D gene: NA; clone size: NA; V gene: TRBV29-1; J gene: TRBJ2-5
CDR3 DNA: TGTGCCAGCAGTGGAGGGGGGGGGACGGCTAATGAAAAACTGTTTTTT; CDR3 protein: CASSGGGGTANEKLFF; D gene: NA; clone size: NA; V gene: TRBV25-1; J gene: TRBJ1-4
CDR3 DNA: TGTGCCACCGGCCTAGCGGGAGACAATTCCTACAATGAGCAGTTCTTC; CDR3 protein: CATGLAGDNSYNEQFF; D gene: TRBD2; clone size: NA; V gene: TRBV7-9; J gene: TRBJ2-1
CDR3 DNA: TGTGCCAGCAGCAAAAATCGCGGCGCTGTGGCTTCCTACGAGCAGTACTTC; CDR3 protein: CASSKNRGAVASYEQYF; D gene: NA; clone size: NA; V gene: TRBV5-6; J gene: TRBJ2-7
CDR3 DNA: TGCAGCGTGGCGGGACAGGGGAGGGCTGAAGCTTTCTTT; CDR3 protein: CSVAGQGRAEAFF; D gene: TRBD1; clone size: few; V gene: TRBV29-1; J gene: TRBJ1-1
CDR3 DNA: TGCGCCAGCAGTGAAATGGGGACTAGCGGGAGTGATGAGCAGTTCTTC; CDR3 protein: CASSEMGTSGSDEQFF; D gene: TRBD2; clone size: NA; V gene: TRBV10-1; J gene: TRBJ2-1
CDR3 DNA: TGTGCCAGTAGATCCCCCGGGACTAGCTACAATGAGCAGTTCTTC; CDR3 protein: CASRSPGTSYNEQFF; D gene: TRBD2; clone size: NA; V gene: TRBV19; J gene: TRBJ2-1
CDR3 DNA: TGCAGCGTTGATGGGGCGGACTATGGCTACACCTTC; CDR3 protein: CSVDGADYGYTF; D gene: NA; clone size: NA; V gene: TRBV29-1; J gene: TRBJ1-2
CDR3 DNA: TGTGCCAGCAGCTTGTCGGGTAGCGGCTACACCTTC; CDR3 protein: CASSLSGSGYTF; D gene: NA; clone size: NA; V gene: TRBV7-9; J gene: TRBJ1-2
CDR3 DNA: TGTGCCAGCAGCTTCTTTGGGACAGGGAACATCAATGAGCAGTTCTTC; CDR3 protein: CASSFFGTGNINEQFF; D gene: TRBD1; clone size: NA; V gene: TRBV5-4; J gene: TRBJ2-1
CDR3 DNA: TGCGCCAGCAGCTCGGGACTAGTTAGCAGCCCATCCCTATACGAGCAGTACTTC; CDR3 protein: CASSSGLVSSPSLYEQYF; D gene: TRBD2; clone size: NA; V gene: TRBV5-1; J gene: TRBJ2-7
CDR3 DNA: TGTGCCAGCAGCTTAGCCCTCGGGTACAATGAGCAGTTCTTC; CDR3 protein: CASSLALGYNEQFF; D gene: NA; clone size: NA; V gene: TRBV7-2; J gene: TRBJ2-1
CDR3 DNA: TGTGCCAGCAGCCGAAGCGGGGATGGCTCCTACGAGCAGTACTTC; CDR3 protein: CASSRSGDGSYEQYF; D gene: TRBD2; clone size: NA; V gene: TRBV11-2; J gene: TRBJ2-7
CDR3 DNA: TGTGCCAGCAGATTTGGTTGGGGGGGGAACACCGGGGAGCTGTTTTTT; CDR3 protein: CASRFGWGGNTGELFF; D gene: TRBD2; clone size: NA; V gene: TRBV11-2; J gene: TRBJ2-2
CDR3 DNA: TGTGCCAGCAGCCTTAGAGGAACAGGGTTGAACACTGAAGCTTTCTTT; CDR3 protein: CASSLRGTGLNTEAFF; D gene: NA; clone size: few; V gene: TRBV7-9; J gene: TRBJ1-1
CDR3 DNA: TGCGCCAGCAGCCAAGGGGGGTGGGTACTAGCGGGAGATACGCAGTATTTT; CDR3 protein: CASSQGGWVLAGDTQYF; D gene: TRBD2; clone size: NA; V gene: TRBV4-1; J gene: TRBJ2-3
CDR3 DNA: TGCGCCAGCAGCCAGGGCACTAGCGACAGGCAGTACTTC; CDR3 protein: CASSQGTSDRQYF; D gene: TRBD2; clone size: NA; V gene: TRBV4-3; J gene: TRBJ2-7
CDR3 DNA: TGTGCCAGCAGTCGCGGGAGCGGCAATGAGCAGTTCTTC; CDR3 protein: CASSRGSGNEQFF; D gene: TRBD2; clone size: NA; V gene: TRBV4-2; J gene: TRBJ2-1
CDR3 DNA: TGTGCCAGCAGTTACGAGGGGGCGGAGGCAGATACGCAGTATTTT; CDR3 protein: CASSYEGAEADTQYF; D gene: TRBD1; clone size: NA; V gene: TRBV6-5; J gene: TRBJ2-3
CDR3 DNA: TGTGCCAGCACACAGGACAGGGGGGGGACTGAAGCTTTCTTT; CDR3 protein: CASTQDRGGTEAFF; D gene: TRBD1; clone size: NA; V gene: TRBV2; J gene: TRBJ1-1
CDR3 DNA: TGCGCCAGCAGCTTGGGACGACTAGCAGATACGCAGTATTTT; CDR3 protein: CASSLGRLADTQYF; D gene: NA; clone size: NA; V gene: TRBV5-1; J gene: TRBJ2-3
CDR3 DNA: TGCGCCAGCAGCCAAGACAGGGTATGGGCCTCCTACGAGCAGTACTTC; CDR3 protein: CASSQDRVWASYEQYF; D gene: NA; clone size: NA; V gene: TRBV4-1; J gene: TRBJ2-7
CDR3 DNA: TGTGCCAGCAGTTTGGACAGGTTCAATCAGCCCCAGCATTTT; CDR3 protein: CASSLDRFNQPQHF; D gene: TRBD1; clone size: NA; V gene: TRBV27; J gene: TRBJ1-5
CDR3 DNA: TGTGCCAGCAGTGATCTACGGGGGAGTAGTCAGCCCCAGCATTTT; CDR3 protein: CASSDLRGSSQPQHF; D gene: NA; clone size: NA; V gene: TRBV6-1; J gene: TRBJ1-5
CDR3 DNA: TGTGCCAGAAGCTTGGGTGAGCGGACCCTCTCTGGGGCCAACGTCCTGACTTTC; CDR3 protein: CARSLGERTLSGANVLTF; D gene: NA; clone size: few; V gene: TRBV5-3; J gene: TRBJ2-6
CDR3 DNA: TGCGCCAGCAGCCCCCGTGCGGGAGGGTCGACAGATACGCAGTATTTT; CDR3 protein: CASSPRAGGSTDTQYF; D gene: TRBD2; clone size: NA; V gene: TRBV5-1; J gene: TRBJ2-3
CDR3 DNA: TGCGCCAGCAGCTTGGGGGCTGGACAGGGCTTGACAGATACGCAGTATTTT; CDR3 protein: CASSLGAGQGLTDTQYF; D gene: TRBD1; clone size: NA; V gene: TRBV5-1; J gene: TRBJ2-3
CDR3 DNA: TGTGCCAGCAGCTTGGTGGTTTATGTTGCCAGCTCTGGGGCCAACGTCCTGACTTTC; CDR3 protein: CASSLVVYVASSGANVLTF; D gene: NA; clone size: NA; V gene: TRBV5-5; J gene: TRBJ2-6
CDR3 DNA: TGTGCCAGCAGTCCCGGAGTTAAGCCAGATACGCAGTATTTT; CDR3 protein: CASSPGVKPDTQYF; D gene: NA; clone size: NA; V gene: TRBV27; J gene: TRBJ2-3